These T cell receptor beta chains were read from a single sample in a study of blood T cell repertoires in COVID-19. Produced via immunoSEQ multiplex PCR; TCRdb's table is partial and in-frame only. Here the sample spans about 210,000 clones, 70% to 90% being singletons. Sample: peripheral blood. The receptors here all came from a woman between 70 and 85 years old with COVID-19, enrolled during active disease. The CDR3 runs from the conserved cysteine through the conserved F or W. D genes are given only for firm matches. Size is stated for part of the rows, as once, few or many counts, or as a class when the clone is expanded.

v_gene	abundance	j_gene	d_gene	len	CDR3nt	CDR3aa
TRBV7-2	-	TRBJ1-2	TRBD1	15	TGTGCCAGCAGCTCGGGACAGGGAAGGGCCTATGGCTACACCTTC	CASSSGQGRAYGYTF
TRBV28	-	TRBJ2-7	-	14	TGTGCCAGCAGTCCTCCTGGGGCCCTATACGAGCAGTACTTC	CASSPPGALYEQYF
TRBV10-3	once	TRBJ1-2	TRBD1	13	TGTGCCATCAGTGTAGAGGGACAGGGTGGCTACACCTTC	CAISVEGQGGYTF
TRBV19	-	TRBJ2-3	TRBD2	16	TGTGCCAGTAGTTCAGGGACTAGCGGGAGCACAGATACGCAGTATTTT	CASSSGTSGSTDTQYF
TRBV9	-	TRBJ1-1	-	14	TGTGCCAGCAACAGAGACGGGCGGGACACTGAAGCTTTCTTT	CASNRDGRDTEAFF
TRBV24-1	-	TRBJ2-5	TRBD1	16	TGTGCCACCAGTGACTCGGACAGGGGGCAGGGAGAGACCCAGTACTTC	CATSDSDRGQGETQYF
TRBV25-1	-	TRBJ2-2	TRBD1	15	TGTGCCAGCAGTGACGGACAGGACAACACCGGGGAGCTGTTTTTT	CASSDGQDNTGELFF
TRBV5-4	-	TRBJ1-5	-	13	TGTGCCAGCAGCTTGGAGCCCAATCAGCCCCAGCATTTT	CASSLEPNQPQHF
TRBV15	-	TRBJ2-7	TRBD2	16	TGTGCCACCAGCAGCAGTAGCGGGAGGAATTTATACGAGCAGTACTTC	CATSSSSGRNLYEQYF
TRBV11-2	-	TRBJ2-1	TRBD2	14	TGTGCCAGCAGCGAATCCGGGACTAGCAATGAGCAGTTCTTC	CASSESGTSNEQFF
TRBV7-2	once	TRBJ2-1	TRBD2	15	TGTGCCAGCAGCTTAGTGTCTAGCGGCCACAATGAGCAGTTCTTC	CASSLVSSGHNEQFF
TRBV27	-	TRBJ1-2	-	15	TGTGCCAGCAGTCTGACAGGCGCCGGAGACTATGGCTACACCTTC	CASSLTGAGDYGYTF
TRBV11-3	-	TRBJ2-1	-	15	TGTGCCAGCAGCTTAGATAGTCGCAGGGCGAATGAGCAGTTCTTC	CASSLDSRRANEQFF
TRBV6-2/TRBV6-3	-	TRBJ2-7	TRBD1	13	TGTGCCAGCAGTGGGGACAGTTCCTACGAGCAGTACTTC	CASSGDSSYEQYF
TRBV7-9	few	TRBJ1-2	TRBD1	14	TGTGCCAGCAGCTTACGACAGGGGGTGGATGGCTACACCTTC	CASSLRQGVDGYTF
TRBV7-3	few	TRBJ2-5	TRBD2	17	TGTGCCAGCAGCCCGTTTCGAGCGGGGGGCCCTCAAGAGACCCAGTACTTC	CASSPFRAGGPQETQYF
TRBV9	-	TRBJ1-2	TRBD1	17	TGTGCCAGCAGCGTAGCAAGACAGGGGAAAGAGAACTATGGCTACACCTTC	CASSVARQGKENYGYTF
TRBV2	-	TRBJ2-4	-	15	TGTGCCAGCAGGGAAGGCAGGGCCCCCAAAAACATTCAGTACTTC	CASREGRAPKNIQYF
TRBV27	-	TRBJ1-5	-	17	TGTGCCAGCAGGAAGGGATTGGGGGCACTGGGCAATCAGCCCCAGCATTTT	CASRKGLGALGNQPQHF
TRBV7-9	few	TRBJ2-7	-	15	TGTGCCAGCAGCTTAGTAGCAGCCCCCTCCTACGAGCAGTACTTC	CASSLVAAPSYEQYF
TRBV6-1	-	TRBJ1-4	TRBD1	18	TGTGCCAGCAGTGAAGTGGGAACAGGGGGCGGAATCGGTGAAAAACTGTTTTTT	CASSEVGTGGGIGEKLFF
TRBV11-3	-	TRBJ2-2	-	14	TGTGCCAGCAGCATGGGACTGAGCACCGGGGAGCTGTTTTTT	CASSMGLSTGELFF
TRBV6-5	-	TRBJ1-1	-	14	TGTGCCAGCCTCTCGGGGAGGGGGAGTACTGAAGCTTTCTTT	CASLSGRGSTEAFF
TRBV27	few	TRBJ1-2	TRBD1	15	TGTGCCAGCAGTTTCCGGGACAGGGGAAGAGGTGGCTACACCTTC	CASSFRDRGRGGYTF
TRBV18	few	TRBJ1-1	TRBD1	18	TGTGCCAGCTCACCACCGAATTCAGGGGGCGCAAAGGCCACTGAAGCTTTCTTT	CASSPPNSGGAKATEAFF
TRBV11-2	-	TRBJ2-6	-	15	TGTGCCAGCAGCTTAACGCGCTCTGGGGCCAACGTCCTGACTTTC	CASSLTRSGANVLTF
TRBV19	-	TRBJ2-7	-	12	TGTGCCAGTAGTACAGGGTTCAACGAGCAGTACTTC	CASSTGFNEQYF
TRBV19	-	TRBJ1-6	TRBD1	14	TGTGCCAGTTCCTCGGACAGGGGTACTTCACCCCTCCACTTT	CASSSDRGTSPLHF
TRBV4-3	-	TRBJ1-4	-	18	TGCGCCAGCAGCCAAGTTTTCAGGGGCCTTTCTTATAATGAAAAACTGTTTTTT	CASSQVFRGLSYNEKLFF
TRBV6-5	-	TRBJ1-2	TRBD1	15	TGTGCCAGCATCGACAGGGGGCGGGTAGTCTATGGCTACACCTTC	CASIDRGRVVYGYTF
TRBV4-2	-	TRBJ1-2	-	16	TGTGCCAGCAGCCAAGAAGGCGACAGGAACTCCTATGGCTACACCTTC	CASSQEGDRNSYGYTF
TRBV9	-	TRBJ1-5	-	14	TGTGCCAGCAGTGCTACAGGGTCCAATCAGCCCCAGCATTTT	CASSATGSNQPQHF
TRBV7-3	-	TRBJ1-1	-	13	TGTGCCAGCAGCTTAACAGCGAACACTGAAGCTTTCTTT	CASSLTANTEAFF
TRBV11-2	-	TRBJ2-5	TRBD1	18	TGTGCCAGCAGCTTAGAATCTAGGTGGTTTACAGGGGGAGAGACCCAGTACTTC	CASSLESRWFTGGETQYF
TRBV2	-	TRBJ2-7	-	13	TGTGCCAGCAGTGGGCTTCTTTCCTACGAGCAGTACTTC	CASSGLLSYEQYF
TRBV7-2	-	TRBJ1-6	TRBD1	15	TGTGCCAGCAGCCCCCGGACAGGAGATAATTCACCCCTCCACTTT	CASSPRTGDNSPLHF
TRBV12-5	-	TRBJ2-1	-	14	TGTGCTAGTGGTTTGACATCCAGAGGGAATGAGCAGTTCTTC	CASGLTSRGNEQFF
TRBV24-1	-	TRBJ2-5	-	15	TGTGCCACCAGTGATCCGTCCCTAGGAGTGGAGACCCAGTACTTC	CATSDPSLGVETQYF
TRBV6-1	-	TRBJ1-2	-	12	TGTGCCAGCAGTGAAGAGGGGTATGGCTACACCTTC	CASSEEGYGYTF